This is a list of T cell receptor beta chains from one sample in a study of a mutant IDH1 vaccine in newly diagnosed glioma. Produced via immunoSEQ multiplex PCR; TCRdb's table is partial and in-frame only. This table holds approximately 24,000 clones, approximately 80% found once. These receptors have no known antigen. The sequencing here drew on PBMCs, taken from a glioma patient whose treatment included an IDH1 peptide vaccine. These TCRs come from a man aged 35 to 55 with glioma. Both conserved end residues are part of each CDR3. A D gene is named only where the DNA matches it firmly. The size of a clone is reported for some rows only, either as once, few or many, or as a class for expanded clones.

D: .; J: TRBJ2-1; size: .; length: 16; V: TRBV4-3; DNA: TGCGCCAGCAGCCAAGGTGAGGCAGCTATCTACAATGAGCAGTTCTTC; CDR3: CASSQGEAAIYNEQFF
D: TRBD1; J: TRBJ1-1; size: .; length: 13; V: TRBV29-1; DNA: TGCAGCGTTGAACACCAGGGGGGCACTGAAGCTTTCTTT; CDR3: CSVEHQGGTEAFF
D: .; J: TRBJ2-7; size: .; length: 15; V: TRBV9; DNA: TGTGCCAGCAGCGTAGGGGAATCACTCCCCTACGAGCAGTACTTC; CDR3: CASSVGESLPYEQYF
D: TRBD1; J: TRBJ2-7; size: once; length: 14; V: TRBV6-1; DNA: TGTGCCAGCAGATACAGGGACAGCTCCTACGAGCAGTACTTC; CDR3: CASRYRDSSYEQYF
D: .; J: TRBJ2-3; size: .; length: 14; V: TRBV19; DNA: TGTGCCAGTAAGGCGACCTCGAGCACAGATACGCAGTATTTT; CDR3: CASKATSSTDTQYF
D: .; J: TRBJ1-5; size: .; length: 12; V: TRBV7-1; DNA: TGTGCCAGCAGCCCGGAGGTTCAGCCCCAGCATTTT; CDR3: CASSPEVQPQHF
D: TRBD1; J: TRBJ1-5; size: .; length: 15; V: TRBV6-6; DNA: TGTGCCAGCAGTTACCCGGGACAGGGGAATCAGCCCCAGCATTTT; CDR3: CASSYPGQGNQPQHF
D: .; J: TRBJ2-1; size: .; length: 13; V: TRBV2; DNA: TGTGCCAGCAGTCGGGACCAAAAAAATGAGCAGTTCTTC; CDR3: CASSRDQKNEQFF
D: .; J: TRBJ1-4; size: .; length: 15; V: TRBV14; DNA: TGTGCCAGCAGCCGATACAGTTCAACTAATGAAAAACTGTTTTTT; CDR3: CASSRYSSTNEKLFF
D: .; J: TRBJ2-1; size: .; length: 15; V: TRBV9; DNA: TGTGCCAGCAGCGTAGAGGTGGGCTCATGGTTTGAGCAGTTCTTC; CDR3: CASSVEVGSWFEQFF
D: .; J: TRBJ2-3; size: .; length: 12; V: TRBV7-9; DNA: TGTGCCAGCATTTCACCCAGGGATACGCAGTATTTT; CDR3: CASISPRDTQYF
D: TRBD1; J: TRBJ2-7; size: .; length: 13; V: TRBV10-3; DNA: TGTGCCATCAGTCGACAGGGGGCGGACGAGCAGTACTTC; CDR3: CAISRQGADEQYF
D: .; J: TRBJ2-5; size: .; length: 15; V: TRBV7-9; DNA: TGTGCCAGCAGCCTCGGGGGTAGCCGTCAAGAGACCCAGTACTTC; CDR3: CASSLGGSRQETQYF
D: .; J: TRBJ1-4; size: .; length: 13; V: TRBV5-4; DNA: TGTGCCAGCAGCAGTGACAGGAATGAAAAACTGTTTTTT; CDR3: CASSSDRNEKLFF
D: .; J: TRBJ2-1; size: .; length: 12; V: TRBV7-2; DNA: TGTGCCAGCAGCCTTTACTACAATGAGCAGTTCTTC; CDR3: CASSLYYNEQFF
D: .; J: TRBJ1-5; size: .; length: 13; V: TRBV10-2; DNA: TGCGCCAGCACTGGCAGGGTGGCGGAGCCCCAGCATTTT; CDR3: CASTGRVAEPQHF
D: TRBD2; J: TRBJ2-5; size: .; length: 14; V: TRBV11-2; DNA: TGTGCCAGCAGCCTAGGACTAGCGGAAGAGACCCAGTACTTC; CDR3: CASSLGLAEETQYF
D: .; J: TRBJ2-5; size: .; length: 15; V: TRBV11-3; DNA: TGTGCCAGCAGCTTAGAGGCGGGACCACGGGAGACCCAGTACTTC; CDR3: CASSLEAGPRETQYF
D: .; J: TRBJ1-2; size: .; length: 11; V: TRBV28; DNA: TGTGCCAGCAGTATTAACAGGGACTACACCTTC; CDR3: CASSINRDYTF
D: .; J: TRBJ1-2; size: .; length: 17; V: TRBV7-8; DNA: TGTGCCAGCAGCTTAGCCTCCCGGACAGCGTCTACCTATGGCTACACCTTC; CDR3: CASSLASRTASTYGYTF
D: TRBD2; J: TRBJ2-3; size: .; length: 15; V: TRBV19; DNA: TGTGCCAGTACCGAAACCCCGGGAGGGACAGATACGCAGTATTTT; CDR3: CASTETPGGTDTQYF
D: .; J: TRBJ1-2; size: .; length: 13; V: TRBV30; DNA: TGTGCCTGGAGTGTACCCGGGCTCTTTGGCTACACCTTC; CDR3: CAWSVPGLFGYTF
D: TRBD1; J: TRBJ2-1; size: .; length: 16; V: TRBV11-2; DNA: TGTGCCAGCAGCTTGCCGGGACAGAGTAACGACAATGAGCAGTTCTTC; CDR3: CASSLPGQSNDNEQFF
D: .; J: TRBJ2-5; size: .; length: 14; V: TRBV11-3; DNA: TGTGCCAGCAGCTTCGGAGGACAACAAGAGACCCAGTACTTC; CDR3: CASSFGGQQETQYF
D: .; J: TRBJ1-4; size: .; length: 14; V: TRBV19; DNA: TGTGCCAGTAGTTCACAGGGCTTTAATGAAAAACTGTTTTTT; CDR3: CASSSQGFNEKLFF
D: .; J: TRBJ1-2; size: few; length: 13; V: TRBV2; DNA: TGTGCCAGCAGTGACGGGTCCATTCGGGACTACACCTTC; CDR3: CASSDGSIRDYTF